Below, one TCR beta chain is given with its context. Profiling relied on immunoSEQ multiplex PCR, and the TCRdb table lists in-frame clones only, not all of them. The sample lists 55,000 to 70,000 clones; 80% to 95% were seen once. The sample belongs to a study of T cell changes during pregnancy in multiple sclerosis. Trimming left V 2 bases short and J 7 bases short, with 6 bases between. Germline V gene sequence: CDR1 SNHLY, CDR2 FYNNEI. The CDR3 runs to 12 residues. The sequence came from a female donor with multiple sclerosis, enrolled in a pregnancy study. V is TRBV2 and J is TRBJ2-1; the D is unclear. The sequences come from CD4+ T cells from peripheral blood mononuclear cells, collected after pregnancy. DNA for the CDR3: TGTGCCAGCAGTGAAATGCGGAATGAGCAGTTCTTC. Its translation: CASSEMRNEQFF.